Described below is a single TCR beta chain sequence and its context. Germline loops: CDR1 SGHRS, CDR2 YFSETQ. This CDR3 has 13 residues. The data are from a study of graft-versus-host responses after intestinal transplantation. Study-wide context: The whole recipient group had anti-thymocyte globulin induction followed by tacrolimus and steroids for three to four years.

Using immunoSEQ multiplex PCR, the repertoire was profiled, and TCRdb retains in-frame clones only, with some absent. This table holds about 97,000 clones, around 90% found once. The receptor's source is a human patient who received an intestinal transplant, so some T cells may come from the graft donor. The material sequenced was PBMCs, taken roughly 450 days after intestinal transplant. V is TRBV5-1 and J is TRBJ2-5, with D unresolved. The end of the DNA fits TRBJ2-7 better, so the J call may be wrong. CDR3 residues: CASSLSISYEQYF. In DNA, the CDR3 is TGCGCCAGCAGCTTATCCATCTCCTACGAGCAGTACTTC.